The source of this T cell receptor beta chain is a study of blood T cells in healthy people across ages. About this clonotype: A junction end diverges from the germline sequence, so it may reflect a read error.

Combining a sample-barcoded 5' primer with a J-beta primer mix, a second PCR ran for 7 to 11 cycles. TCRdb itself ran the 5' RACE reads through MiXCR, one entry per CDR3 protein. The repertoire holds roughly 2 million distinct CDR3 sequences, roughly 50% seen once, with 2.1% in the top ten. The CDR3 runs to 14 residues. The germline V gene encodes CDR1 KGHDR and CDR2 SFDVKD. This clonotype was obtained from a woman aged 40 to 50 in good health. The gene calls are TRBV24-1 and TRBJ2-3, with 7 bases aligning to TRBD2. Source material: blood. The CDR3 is CAASDPGRGDTQYF. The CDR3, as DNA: TGTGCCGCCAGTGACCCGGGGAGGGGAGATACGCAGTATTTT.